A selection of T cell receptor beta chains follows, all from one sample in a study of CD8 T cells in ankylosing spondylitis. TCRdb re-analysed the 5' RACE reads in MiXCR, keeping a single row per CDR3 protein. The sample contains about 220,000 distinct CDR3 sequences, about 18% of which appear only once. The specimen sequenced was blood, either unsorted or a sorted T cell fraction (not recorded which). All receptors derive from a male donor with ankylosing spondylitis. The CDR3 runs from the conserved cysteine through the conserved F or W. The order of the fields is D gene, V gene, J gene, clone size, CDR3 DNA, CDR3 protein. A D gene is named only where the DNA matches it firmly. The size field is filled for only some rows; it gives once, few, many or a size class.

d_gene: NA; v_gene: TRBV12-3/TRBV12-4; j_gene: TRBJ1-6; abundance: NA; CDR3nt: TGTGCCAGCAGTTTACGGCAGGGCGAGTCTTATAATTCACCCCTCCACTTT; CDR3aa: CASSLRQGESYNSPLHF
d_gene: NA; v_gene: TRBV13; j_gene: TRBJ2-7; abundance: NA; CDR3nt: TGTGCCAGCACGGGGCGGGGCGAGACCTACGAGCAGTACTTC; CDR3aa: CASTGRGETYEQYF
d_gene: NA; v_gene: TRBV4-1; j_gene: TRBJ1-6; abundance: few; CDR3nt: TGCGCCAGCAGCCAAGATCCCAGGGGCGGTTCACCCCTCCACTTT; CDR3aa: CASSQDPRGGSPLHF
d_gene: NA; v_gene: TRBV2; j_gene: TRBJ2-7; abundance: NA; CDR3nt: TGTGCCAGCAGTAACCTGGACAACACCTACGAGCAGTACTTC; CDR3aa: CASSNLDNTYEQYF
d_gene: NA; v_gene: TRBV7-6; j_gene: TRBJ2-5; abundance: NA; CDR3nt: TGTGCCAGCAGCGACAAAGAGGGGTTAGGGGGAGAGACCCAGTACTTC; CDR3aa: CASSDKEGLGGETQYF
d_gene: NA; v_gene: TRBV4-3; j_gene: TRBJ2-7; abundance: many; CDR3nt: TGCGCCAGCAGCCAAGAATGGGGGGCGGGCTACGAGCAGTACTTC; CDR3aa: CASSQEWGAGYEQYF
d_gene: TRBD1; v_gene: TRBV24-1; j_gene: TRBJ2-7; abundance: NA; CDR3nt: TGTGCCACCAGTGAAACCGGGACAGCTTACTACGAGCAGTACTTC; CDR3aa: CATSETGTAYYEQYF
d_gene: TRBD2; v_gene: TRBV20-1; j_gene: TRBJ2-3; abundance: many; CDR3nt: TGCAGTGCTAGAGACTTTGAAGCGGGAGTCCAGTATTTT; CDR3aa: CSARDFEAGVQYF
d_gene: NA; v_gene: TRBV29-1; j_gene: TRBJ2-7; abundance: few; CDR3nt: TGCAGCGTTTCAGGGGAAAACTACGAGCAGTACTTC; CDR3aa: CSVSGENYEQYF
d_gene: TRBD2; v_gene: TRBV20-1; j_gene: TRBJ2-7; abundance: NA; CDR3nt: TGCAGTGCTCCGGGGGGAACGGTCTACGAGCAGTACTTC; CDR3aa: CSAPGGTVYEQYF
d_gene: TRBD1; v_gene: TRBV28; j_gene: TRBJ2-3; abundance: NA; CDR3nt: TGTGCCAGCAGTTTCCGGGACAGGGGGATCGCAGATACGCAGTATTTT; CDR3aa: CASSFRDRGIADTQYF
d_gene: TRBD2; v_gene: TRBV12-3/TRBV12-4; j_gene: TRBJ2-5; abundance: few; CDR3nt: TGTGCCAGCAGTTTACACGGACTAGCGGGGGGGGCGGAGACCCAGTACTTC; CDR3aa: CASSLHGLAGGAETQYF
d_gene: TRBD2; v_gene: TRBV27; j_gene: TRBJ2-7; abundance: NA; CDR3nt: TGTGCCAGCAGTTTGGCGGGGGGGAGGGAGCAGTACTTC; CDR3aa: CASSLAGGREQYF
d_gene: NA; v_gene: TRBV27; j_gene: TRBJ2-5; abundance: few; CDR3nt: TGTGCCAGCAGTTTAGTTGGGGCTGGAGAGACCCAGTACTTC; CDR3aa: CASSLVGAGETQYF
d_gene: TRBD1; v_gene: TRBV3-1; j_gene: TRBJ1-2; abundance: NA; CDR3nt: TGTGCCAGCAGCCAAGGGGGCGGGGCAGGGGGCGCGCATGGCTACACCTTC; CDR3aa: CASSQGGGAGGAHGYTF
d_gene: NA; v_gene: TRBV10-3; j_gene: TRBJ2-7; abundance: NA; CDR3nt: TGTGCCATCAGTGAGGGCAGGGCCCTCACTGAGCAGTACTTC; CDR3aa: CAISEGRALTEQYF
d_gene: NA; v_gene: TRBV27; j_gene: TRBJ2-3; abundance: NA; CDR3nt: TGTGCCAGCAGTTTATCGGCAGGGAGCACAGATACGCAGTATTTT; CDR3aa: CASSLSAGSTDTQYF
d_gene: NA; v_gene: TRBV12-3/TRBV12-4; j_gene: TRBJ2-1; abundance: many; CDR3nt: TGTGCCAGCAGTTTCGTGCGTAACAATGAGCAGTTCTTC; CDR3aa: CASSFVRNNEQFF
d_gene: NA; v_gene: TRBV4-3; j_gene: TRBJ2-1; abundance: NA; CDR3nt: TGCGCCAGCAGCCATGGACTATCCTACAATGAGCAGTTCTTC; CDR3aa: CASSHGLSYNEQFF
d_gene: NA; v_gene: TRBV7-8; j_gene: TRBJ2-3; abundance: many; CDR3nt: TGTGCCAGCAGCTCTATAGGACTGCTAAGCACAGATACGCAGTATTTT; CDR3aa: CASSSIGLLSTDTQYF
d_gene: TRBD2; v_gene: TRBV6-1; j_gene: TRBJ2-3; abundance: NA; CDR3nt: TGTGCCAGCAGTGGAACTAGCGGGGGGGCCCGGGGAGATACGCAGTATTTT; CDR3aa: CASSGTSGGARGDTQYF
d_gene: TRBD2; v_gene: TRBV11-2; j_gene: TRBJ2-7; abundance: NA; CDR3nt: TGTGCCAGCAGCATCCCGACTAGCGGGGCAGACGAGCAGTACTTC; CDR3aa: CASSIPTSGADEQYF
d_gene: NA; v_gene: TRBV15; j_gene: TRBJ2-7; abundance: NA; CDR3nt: TGTGCCACCAGCAGAGGGGTTTCCTACGAGCAGTACTTC; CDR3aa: CATSRGVSYEQYF
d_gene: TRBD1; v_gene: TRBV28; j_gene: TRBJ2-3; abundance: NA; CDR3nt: TGTGCCAGCAGTACCTCCGGGACAGGGGCAGATACGCAGTATTTT; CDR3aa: CASSTSGTGADTQYF
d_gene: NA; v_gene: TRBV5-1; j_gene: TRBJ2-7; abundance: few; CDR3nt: TGCGCCAGCAGCTTGGGAAGGGGAGTATCCTACGAGCAGTACTTC; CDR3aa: CASSLGRGVSYEQYF
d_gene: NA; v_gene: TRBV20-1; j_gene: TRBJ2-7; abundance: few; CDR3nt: TGCAGTGCTAGAGCGGATAGCTCCTACGAGCAGTACTTC; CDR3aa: CSARADSSYEQYF
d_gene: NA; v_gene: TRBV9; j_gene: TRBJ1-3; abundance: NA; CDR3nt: TGTGCCAGCAGCGTAGAGGTGACCCTCTCTGGAAACACCATATATTTT; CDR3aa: CASSVEVTLSGNTIYF
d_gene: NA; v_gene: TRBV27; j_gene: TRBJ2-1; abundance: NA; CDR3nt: TGTGCCAGCAGTTTTCGGAGCTACAATGAGCAGTTCTTC; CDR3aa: CASSFRSYNEQFF
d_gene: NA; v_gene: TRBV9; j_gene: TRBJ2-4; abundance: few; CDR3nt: TGTGCCAGCAGCGTAGGAAGTGGAGGGACCCCCGAGGGAAACATTCAGTACTTC; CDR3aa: CASSVGSGGTPEGNIQYF
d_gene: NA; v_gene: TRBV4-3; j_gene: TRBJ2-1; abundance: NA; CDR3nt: TGCGCCAGCAGCCAAGATCGGCGTTCTGATTACAATGAGCAGTTCTTC; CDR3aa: CASSQDRRSDYNEQFF
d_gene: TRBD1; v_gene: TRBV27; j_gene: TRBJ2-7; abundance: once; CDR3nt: TGTGCCAGCAGCCCCTTCACACAGGGGTTAAGCGAGCAGTACTTC; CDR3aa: CASSPFTQGLSEQYF
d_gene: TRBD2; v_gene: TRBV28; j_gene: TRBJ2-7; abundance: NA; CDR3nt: TGTGCCAGCAGACCTACTAGCGGGAGTTACGAGCAGTACTTC; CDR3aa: CASRPTSGSYEQYF
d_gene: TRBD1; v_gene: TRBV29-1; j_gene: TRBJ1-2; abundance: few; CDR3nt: TGCAGCGGTGAAATTACAGGGGGCGGCTACACCTTC; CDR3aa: CSGEITGGGYTF
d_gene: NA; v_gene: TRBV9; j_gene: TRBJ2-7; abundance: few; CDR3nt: TGTGCCAGCAGCGTAGAGGGGGAACTCGGCTACGAGCAGTACTTC; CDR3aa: CASSVEGELGYEQYF
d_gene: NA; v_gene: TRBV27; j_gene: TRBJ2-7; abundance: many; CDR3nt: TGTGCCAGCAGTTTATCGCCGTCCTACGAGCAGTACTTC; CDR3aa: CASSLSPSYEQYF
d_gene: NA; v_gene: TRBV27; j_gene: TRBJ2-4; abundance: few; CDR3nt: TGTGCCAGCAGTTTATCAGGAGAAAACATTCAGTACTTC; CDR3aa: CASSLSGENIQYF
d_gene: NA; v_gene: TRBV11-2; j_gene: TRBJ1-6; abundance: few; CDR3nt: TGTGCCAGCAGCTTATACATGGATTCACCCCTCCACTTT; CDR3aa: CASSLYMDSPLHF
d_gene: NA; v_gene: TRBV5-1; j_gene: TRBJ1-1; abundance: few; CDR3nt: TGCGCCAGCAGCTCAATGGCCCTGGAGGGCACTGAAGCTTTCTTT; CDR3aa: CASSSMALEGTEAFF
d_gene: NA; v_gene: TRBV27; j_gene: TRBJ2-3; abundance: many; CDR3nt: TGTGCCAGCAAGGTGGGGGTTAGGGGGGATACGCAGTATTTT; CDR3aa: CASKVGVRGDTQYF
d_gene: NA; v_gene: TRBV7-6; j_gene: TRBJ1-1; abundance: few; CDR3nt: TGTGCCAGCAGCGCCACAGGGTTGACTGAAGCTTTCTTT; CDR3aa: CASSATGLTEAFF
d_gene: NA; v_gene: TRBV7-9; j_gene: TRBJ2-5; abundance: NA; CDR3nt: TGTGCCAGCAGCTCCCTCCGGGACTCGCCCCAAGAGACCCAGTACTTC; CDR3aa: CASSSLRDSPQETQYF
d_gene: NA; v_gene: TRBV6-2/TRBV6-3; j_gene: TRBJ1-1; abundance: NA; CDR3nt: TGTGCCAGCAGTTACCCCCTGGAAGAGATGAACACTGAAGCTTTCTTT; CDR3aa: CASSYPLEEMNTEAFF
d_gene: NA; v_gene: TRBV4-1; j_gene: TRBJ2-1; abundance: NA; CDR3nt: TGCGCCAGCAGTCAGGCGGGGCTGGGTGAGAATGAGCAGTTCTTC; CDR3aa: CASSQAGLGENEQFF
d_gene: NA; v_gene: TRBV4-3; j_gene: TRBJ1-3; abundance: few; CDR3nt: TGCGCCAGCAGCCAAGATCTGATCGGTTCCGGAAACACCATATATTTT; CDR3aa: CASSQDLIGSGNTIYF
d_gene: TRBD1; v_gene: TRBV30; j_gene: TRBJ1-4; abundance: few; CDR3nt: TGTGCCGCCGACAGGGTAAAAGGTGAAAAACTGTTTTTT; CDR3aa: CAADRVKGEKLFF
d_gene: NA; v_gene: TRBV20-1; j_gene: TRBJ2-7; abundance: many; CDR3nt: TGCAGTGCTAGAGGGGAGGCGGGGTCTGACTCCTACGAGCAGTACTTC; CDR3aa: CSARGEAGSDSYEQYF
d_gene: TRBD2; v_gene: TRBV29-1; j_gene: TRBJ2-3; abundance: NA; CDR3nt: TGCAGCGTTGAAACCGCAGGCGGGGGGGCCTCGGATACGCAGTATTTT; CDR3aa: CSVETAGGGASDTQYF
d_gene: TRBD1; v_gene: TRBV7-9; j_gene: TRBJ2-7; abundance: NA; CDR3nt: TGTGCCAGCAGCGGACAGGGACACGAGCAGTACTTC; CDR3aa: CASSGQGHEQYF
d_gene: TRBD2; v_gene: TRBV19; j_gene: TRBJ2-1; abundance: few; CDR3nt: TGTGCCAGTAGTTGGACTAGCGGGAAGGTTGAGCAGTTCTTC; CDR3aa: CASSWTSGKVEQFF
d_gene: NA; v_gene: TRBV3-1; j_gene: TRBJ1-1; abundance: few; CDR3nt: TGTGCCAGCAGCCAAGTTCAGGGGTTGGTGGACACTGAAGCTTTCTTT; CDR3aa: CASSQVQGLVDTEAFF
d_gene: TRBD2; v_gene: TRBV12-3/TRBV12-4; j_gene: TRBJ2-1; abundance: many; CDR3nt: TGTGCCAGCAGTTCGATGACTAGCGGGAGGTCTAATGAGCAGTTCTTC; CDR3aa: CASSSMTSGRSNEQFF
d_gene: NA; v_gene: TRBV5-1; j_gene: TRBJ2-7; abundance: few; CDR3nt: TGCGCCAGCAGCTTAGGTCCCGAGCAGTACTTC; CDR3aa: CASSLGPEQYF
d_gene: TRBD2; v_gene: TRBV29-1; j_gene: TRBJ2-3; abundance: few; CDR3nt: TGCAGCGTTGGTGCTAGCGGGATCTTAGATACGCAGTATTTT; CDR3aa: CSVGASGILDTQYF
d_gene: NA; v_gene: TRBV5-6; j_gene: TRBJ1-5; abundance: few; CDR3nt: TGTGCCAGCAGCCCCGGGCCACAGCCCCAGCATTTT; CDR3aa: CASSPGPQPQHF
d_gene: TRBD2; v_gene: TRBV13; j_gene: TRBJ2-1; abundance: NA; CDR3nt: TGTGCCAGCAGCCTCTTGACTAGCCCCAATGAGCAGTTCTTC; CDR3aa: CASSLLTSPNEQFF